The next 5 T cell receptor beta chains were all read from a single sample in a study of blood T cell repertoires in COVID-19. Produced via immunoSEQ multiplex PCR; TCRdb's table is partial and in-frame only. The repertoire consists of more than 50,000 clones, with approximately 78% occurring once and the leading ten covering approximately 12%. Sequencing was done on a sample of peripheral blood. These receptors were obtained from a human donor in a cohort sampled during active COVID-19.

This chain uses TRBV28 with TRBJ1-4; D is unclear. V was cut by 5 bases and J by 7 bases, with 17 bases left in between. There are 15 residues in the CDR3. Germline V CDR1 and CDR2: MDHEN, SYDVKM. For the CDR3, the DNA is TGTGCCAGCAGTCCCCCTGGGGAGGGTGTTGAAAAACTGTTTTTT. Residues: CASSPPGEGVEKLFF.

The chain links TRBV7-2 to TRBJ1-2; the D gene is possibly TRBD1 (5 bases). Per the germline V gene, CDR1 is SGHTA and CDR2 is FQGNSA. CDR3 length: 18 amino acids. V was shortened by 1 base and J by 0 bases, with 18 bases between the two germline ends. This chain's CDR3 is CASSLVAQTRGSNYGYTF. CDR3 nucleotide sequence: TGTGCCAGCAGCTTAGTAGCTCAGACCCGGGGGTCTAACTATGGCTACACCTTC.

The J gene is TRBJ1-5, the V gene TRBV12-3 or TRBV12-4, with D possibly TRBD1 on 6 matching bases. The CDR3 spans 12 residues. The germline V and J ends were trimmed by 8 bases and 9 bases, with 14 bases remaining between them. CDR3 residues: CASWGGGGPQHF. CDR3 coding DNA: TGTGCCAGCTGGGGGGGAGGGGGGCCCCAGCATTTT.

CDR3 amino acids: CASSEASSGDYGYTF. As DNA, the CDR3 is TGTGCCAGCAGTGAAGCGTCTTCAGGGGACTATGGCTACACCTTC. The chain combines TRBV2 with TRBJ1-2; a weak D match, TRBD1 (6 bases). CDR3 length: 15 amino acids. Germline loops: CDR1 SNHLY, CDR2 FYNNEI. V gave up 0 bases and J gave up 3 bases, with 11 bases separating them.

The gene calls are TRBV18 and TRBJ1-5, with 8 positions matching TRBD1. The J segment lost 7 bases and the V segment lost 3 bases, leaving 5 bases of the junction unmatched. The CDR3 totals 14 residues. Germline V gene lookup returns CDR1 KGHSH and CDR2 LQKENI. The CDR3 loop is CASSPTGAVQPQHF. CDR3 in DNA: TGTGCCAGCTCACCGACAGGGGCGGTCCAGCCCCAGCATTTT.